The 18 T cell receptor beta chains listed next were all sequenced from one sample in a study of T cell repertoires in cytomegalovirus infection. TCRdb processed the reads anew with MiXCR; each CDR3 protein has one entry. The sample yields over 150,000 distinct CDR3 sequences, roughly an eighth seen once. Sequenced: PBMCs. These receptors originate from a human donor in good health (CMV status not recorded). Some clones in this sample may be carry-over from other donors' samples.

V usage is TRBV29-1 and J usage is TRBJ2-3; 13 bases align to TRBD2. V lost 6 bases, J lost 0 bases, and 9 bases stayed unmatched. Germline CDR1 reads SQVTM; CDR2 reads ANQGSEA. This CDR3 is built from 17 residues. The CDR3 DNA follows: TGCAGCGTGGCTGGACTAGCGGGAGCAGCTAGCACAGATACGCAGTATTTT. Protein product: CSVAGLAGAASTDTQYF.

CDR3 DNA sequence: TGCGCCAGCAGCCACCTCGAAACTAGCGGGAGAGAGACCCAGTACTTC. Amino acids: CASSHLETSGRETQYF. This chain links TRBV4-1 with TRBJ2-5; 11 bases line up with TRBD2. V trimming: 3 bases; J trimming: 4 bases; junction bases outside the gene matches: 7. This CDR3 is 16 amino acids long. CDR1 and CDR2 from the germline V gene are MGHRA and YSYEKL.

The chain carries TRBV20-1 and TRBJ1-2; no definite D call. Trimming cost V 6 bases and J 7 bases, with 12 bases left between them. CDR3 length: 11 amino acids. From germline, CDR1 is DFQATT and CDR2 SNEGSKA (reference sequence). The CDR3 coding sequence is TGCAGTGCAACACCCGGCAGTGGCTACACCTTC. Its protein product is CSATPGSGYTF.

This clonotype was counted many times. The genes are TRBV7-2 and TRBJ2-4, with TRBD2 matching over 9 bases. With V trimmed by 4 bases and J by 0 bases, 4 bases remained unmatched. The germline V gene has CDR1 SGHTA and CDR2 FQGNSA. The CDR3 totals 16 residues. CDR3 in DNA: TGTGCCAGCAGCTCTAGCGGGACGGTAGCCAAAAACATTCAGTACTTC. Translation: CASSSSGTVAKNIQYF.

This clonotype was counted ten times or more. V gene TRBV7-2 combines with J gene TRBJ2-7; 7 bases align to TRBD1. This CDR3 spans 14 amino acids. The germline V gene encodes CDR1 SGHTA and CDR2 FQGNSA. With V trimmed by 5 bases and J by 3 bases, 7 bases remained unmatched. In DNA form, the CDR3 reads TGTGCCAGCAGCCCTAGGACAGGCGGCTACGAGCAGTACTTC. Its protein is CASSPRTGGYEQYF.

The rearrangement uses TRBV6-1 and TRBJ2-2; 7 bases line up with TRBD1. This CDR3 has 16 amino acids. The V and J ends lost 5 bases and 3 bases, in that order; junction bases with no gene match: 9. Germline V gives CDR1 MNHNS, CDR2 SASEGT. CDR3 region: CASSHRGSPDTGELFF. CDR3 in DNA: TGTGCCAGCAGTCACAGGGGAAGTCCGGACACCGGGGAGCTGTTTTTT.

This clonotype has more than one count but fewer than ten. V is TRBV5-4 and J is TRBJ2-1; D unresolved. V was clipped by 0 bases and J by 8 bases, with 12 bases between them. There are 14 residues in the CDR3. Germline V lookup: CDR1 SGHNT, CDR2 YYREEE (reference sequence). The CDR3 reads CASSLEVGLDEQFF. In DNA form, the CDR3 reads TGTGCCAGCAGCTTGGAGGTAGGGCTGGATGAGCAGTTCTTC.

This clonotype occurred many times. The chain combines TRBV10-3 with TRBJ1-6, with TRBD1 identical over 9 bases. The CDR3 is made up of 14 amino acids. Per the germline V gene, CDR1 is ENHRY and CDR2 is SYGVKD. Losses at the gene ends were 5 bases for V and 7 bases for J; bases not matched to a gene: 3. CDR3: CAISPGQGNSPLHF. DNA for the CDR3: TGTGCCATCAGTCCTGGACAGGGGAATTCACCCCTCCACTTT.

This rearrangement joins TRBV6-2 or TRBV6-3 to TRBJ2-1, with 11 nucleotides matching TRBD2. The CDR3 extends over 16 amino acids. Germline V CDR1 and CDR2: MNHEY, SVGEGT. J lost 9 bases, V lost 7 bases, and 14 bases had no gene match. As DNA, the CDR3 is TGTGCCAGCAAAATTAGCGGGAGGGCCAATGCTGGTGAGCAGTTCTTC. This sequence encodes CASKISGRANAGEQFF.

This chain connects TRBV24-1 to TRBJ1-1; D might be TRBD1 (5 bases). Germline-derived CDR1 and CDR2 are KGHDR and SFDVKD. Between the trimmed V and J ends, which lost 3 bases and 2 bases, there was a span of 12 bases. The CDR3 is 15 amino acids. This CDR3 is CATSDTRVCNTEAFF. CDR3 bases: TGTGCCACCAGTGATACCAGGGTCTGCAACACTGAAGCTTTCTTT.

This clonotype was observed a handful of times. The chain has TRBV7-9 and TRBJ2-7; possibly TRBD2 for D (7 bases). Germline V gene lookup returns CDR1 SEHNR and CDR2 FQNEAQ (reference sequence). Trimming left V 5 bases short and J 5 bases short, with 10 bases between. This CDR3 is 12 amino acids long. The CDR3 DNA sequence: TGTGCCAGCAGCCGCGGGGGCAACGAGCAGTACTTC. It is translated as CASSRGGNEQYF.

The rearrangement joins TRBV6-4 to TRBJ2-2, with D perhaps TRBD1 (6 bases). Germline V lookup: CDR1 MRHNA, CDR2 SNTAGT. The CDR3 extends over 14 amino acids. V was trimmed by 5 bases and J by 0 bases, leaving 7 bases between them. CDR3: CASSRTANTGELFF. In DNA, the CDR3 is TGTGCCAGCAGTCGGACAGCGAACACCGGGGAGCTGTTTTTT.

This clonotype turned up a few times. The rearrangement joins TRBV7-9 to TRBJ1-5, with D possibly being TRBD1 (6 bases). V was trimmed by 5 bases and J by 3 bases, leaving 11 bases between them. The germline CDR1 and CDR2 sequences are SEHNR and FQNEAQ (reference sequence). This CDR3 has 14 residues. CDR3 DNA: TGTGCCAGCAGCACAGGGAACCCCAATCAGCCCCAGCATTTT. Amino acid sequence: CASSTGNPNQPQHF.

This clonotype has just a few counts. The gene calls are TRBV10-3 and TRBJ2-7; TRBD2 agrees at 8 bases. The CDR3 has 14 amino acids. The J segment lost 4 bases and the V segment lost 10 bases, leaving 12 bases of the junction unmatched. Germline V gene sequence: CDR1 ENHRY, CDR2 SYGVKD. For the CDR3, the DNA is TGTGCCACTTCGGGGGGGGACGCCTATTACGAGCAGTACTTC. It translates to CATSGGDAYYEQYF.

This clonotype was observed a single time. This sequence may be a read error, since a much larger clone differs from it by one base. The V gene is TRBV2, the J gene TRBJ1-5; 8 bases match TRBD1. CDR1 SNHLY and CDR2 FYNNEI come from the germline V gene. The length of the CDR3 is 16 residues. V trimming: 4 bases; J trimming: 2 bases; junction bases outside the gene matches: 7. The CDR3, as DNA: TGTGCCAGCAGTGCCCCAGGGGGCATCTGCAATCAGCCCCAGCATTTT. Protein: CASSAPGGICNQPQHF.

The sample holds a few counts of this clonotype. The chain links TRBV7-2 to TRBJ1-4; TRBD1 matches at 9 bases. Germline assignment: CDR1 SGHTA and CDR2 FQGNSA. There are 16 residues in the CDR3. V lost 1 base to trimming and J lost 8 bases; unmatched junction nucleotides: 8. The CDR3 sequence is CASSLVGGTGNEKLFF. CDR3 nucleotides: TGTGCCAGCAGCTTAGTCGGTGGGACAGGGAACGAAAAACTGTTTTTT.

This clonotype showed up many times. The chain links TRBV7-8 to TRBJ1-1; D uncertain. Trimming stripped 6 bases from V and 1 base from J, with 6 bases between. CDR3 length: 12 residues. Per the germline V gene, CDR1 is SGHVS and CDR2 is FQNEAQ. Here the CDR3 DNA reads TGTGCCAGCAGTTCCAAGAACACTGAAGCTTTCTTT. It translates to CASSSKNTEAFF. Full variable domain (outside the CDR3, taken from reference TRBV7-8 and TRBJ1-1): GAGVSQSPRYKVAKRGQDVALRCDPISGHVSLFWYQQALGQGPEFLTYFQNEAQLDKSGLPSDRFFAERPEGSVSTLKIQRTQQEDSAVYLCASSSKNTEAFFGQGTRLTVV.

This clonotype was observed a handful of times. The V call is TRBV6-6, the J call TRBJ1-5; perhaps TRBD1 as D (5 bases). V dropped 4 bases and J dropped 11 bases, with 12 bases sitting between them. The CDR3 runs to 12 residues. Per germline, CDR1 MNHNY and CDR2 SVGAGI (reference sequence). CDR3 region: CASSSRQLTQHF. DNA for the CDR3: TGTGCCAGCAGTTCACGACAGTTGACCCAGCATTTT.